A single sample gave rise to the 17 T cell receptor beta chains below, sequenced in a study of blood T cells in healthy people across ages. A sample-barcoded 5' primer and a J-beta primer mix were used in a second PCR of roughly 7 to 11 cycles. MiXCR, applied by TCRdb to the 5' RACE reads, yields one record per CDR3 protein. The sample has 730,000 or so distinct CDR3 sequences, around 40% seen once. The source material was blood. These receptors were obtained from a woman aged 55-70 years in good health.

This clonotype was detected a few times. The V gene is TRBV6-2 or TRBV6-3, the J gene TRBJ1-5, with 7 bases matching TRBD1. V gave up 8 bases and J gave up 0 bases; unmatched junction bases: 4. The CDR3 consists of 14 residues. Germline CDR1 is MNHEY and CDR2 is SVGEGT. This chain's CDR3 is CASHRGYSNQPQHF. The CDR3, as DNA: TGTGCCAGCCACAGGGGATATAGCAATCAGCCCCAGCATTTT.

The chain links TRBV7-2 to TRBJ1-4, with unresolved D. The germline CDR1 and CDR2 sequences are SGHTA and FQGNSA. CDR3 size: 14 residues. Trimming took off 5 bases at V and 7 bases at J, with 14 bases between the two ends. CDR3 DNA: TGTGCCAGCAGCCCCGGGAGAGAAGTTGAAAAACTGTTTTTT. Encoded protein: CASSPGREVEKLFF.

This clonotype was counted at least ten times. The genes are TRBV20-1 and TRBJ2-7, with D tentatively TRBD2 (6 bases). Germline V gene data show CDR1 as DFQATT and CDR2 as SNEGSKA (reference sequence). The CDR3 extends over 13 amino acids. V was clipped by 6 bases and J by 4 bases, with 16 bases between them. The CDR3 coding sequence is TGCAGTGCCCTCGGGGGAGGAACATACGAGCAGTACTTC. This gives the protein CSALGGGTYEQYF.

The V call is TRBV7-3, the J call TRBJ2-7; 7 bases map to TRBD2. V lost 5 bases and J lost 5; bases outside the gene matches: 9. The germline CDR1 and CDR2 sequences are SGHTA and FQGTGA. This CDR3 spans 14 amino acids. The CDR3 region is CASSPSALANEQYF. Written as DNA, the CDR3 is TGTGCCAGCAGCCCTTCGGCACTAGCGAACGAGCAGTACTTC.

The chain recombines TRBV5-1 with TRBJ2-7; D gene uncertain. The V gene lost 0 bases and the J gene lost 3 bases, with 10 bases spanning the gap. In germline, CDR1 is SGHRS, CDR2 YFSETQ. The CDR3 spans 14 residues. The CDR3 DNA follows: TGCGCCAGCAGCTTGGCCTATATCGGCTACGAGCAGTACTTC. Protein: CASSLAYIGYEQYF.

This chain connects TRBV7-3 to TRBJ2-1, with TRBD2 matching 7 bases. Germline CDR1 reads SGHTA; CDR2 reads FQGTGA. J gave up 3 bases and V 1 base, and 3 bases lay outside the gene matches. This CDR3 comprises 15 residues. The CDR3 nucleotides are TGTGCCAGCAGCTTAAAGCTAGCGGACTACAATGAGCAGTTCTTC. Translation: CASSLKLADYNEQFF. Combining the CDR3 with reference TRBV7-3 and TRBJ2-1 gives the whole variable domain GAGVSQTPSNKVTEKGKYVELRCDPISGHTALYWYRQSLGQGPEFLIYFQGTGAADDSGLPNDRFFAVRPEGSVSTLKIQRTERGDSAVYLCASSLKLADYNEQFFGPGTRLTVL.

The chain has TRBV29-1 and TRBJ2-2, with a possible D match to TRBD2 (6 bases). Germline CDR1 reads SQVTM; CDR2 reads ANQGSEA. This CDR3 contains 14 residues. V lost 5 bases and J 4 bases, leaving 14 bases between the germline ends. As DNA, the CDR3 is TGCAGCGTTTCAGCACGGCGGGGCACCGGGGAGCTGTTTTTT. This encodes CSVSARRGTGELFF.

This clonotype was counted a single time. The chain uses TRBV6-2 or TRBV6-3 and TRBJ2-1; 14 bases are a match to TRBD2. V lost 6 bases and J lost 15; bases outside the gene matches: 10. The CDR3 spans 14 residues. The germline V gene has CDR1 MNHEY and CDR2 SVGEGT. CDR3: CASSYMGLAGVGFF. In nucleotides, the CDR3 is TGTGCCAGCAGCTATATGGGACTAGCGGGAGTGGGGTTCTTC.

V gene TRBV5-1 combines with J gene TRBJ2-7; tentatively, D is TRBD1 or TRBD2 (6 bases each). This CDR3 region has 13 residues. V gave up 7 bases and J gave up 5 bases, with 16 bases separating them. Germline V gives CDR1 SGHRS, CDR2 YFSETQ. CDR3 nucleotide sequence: TGCGCCAGCGGTGGAGGGGGACGCGACGAGCAGTACTTC. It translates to CASGGGGRDEQYF.

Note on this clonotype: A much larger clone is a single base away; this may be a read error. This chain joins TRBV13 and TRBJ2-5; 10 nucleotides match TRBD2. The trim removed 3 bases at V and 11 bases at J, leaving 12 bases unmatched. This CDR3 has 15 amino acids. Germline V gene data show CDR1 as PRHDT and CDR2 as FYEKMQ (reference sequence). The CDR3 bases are TGTGCCAGCAGCTTTGAGGTTAGCGGGGGGAATGAGCAGTACTTC. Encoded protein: CASSFEVSGGNEQYF.

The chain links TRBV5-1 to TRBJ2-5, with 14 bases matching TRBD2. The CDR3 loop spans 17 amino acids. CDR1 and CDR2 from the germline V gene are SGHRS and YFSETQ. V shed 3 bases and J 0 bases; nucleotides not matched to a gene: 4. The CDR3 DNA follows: TGCGCCAGCAGCTACGGACTAGCGGGGGGAAACCAAGAGACCCAGTACTTC. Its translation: CASSYGLAGGNQETQYF.

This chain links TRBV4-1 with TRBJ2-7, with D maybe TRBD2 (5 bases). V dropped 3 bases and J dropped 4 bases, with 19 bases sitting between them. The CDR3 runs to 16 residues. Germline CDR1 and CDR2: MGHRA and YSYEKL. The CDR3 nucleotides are TGCGCCAGCAGCCAGGGGAACGACATTTGGAGGTACGAGCAGTACTTC. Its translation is CASSQGNDIWRYEQYF.

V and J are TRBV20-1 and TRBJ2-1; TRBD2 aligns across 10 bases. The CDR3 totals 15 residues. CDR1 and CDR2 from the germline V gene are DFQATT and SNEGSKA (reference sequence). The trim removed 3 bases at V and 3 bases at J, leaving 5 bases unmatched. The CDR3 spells CSARISGRDYNEQFF. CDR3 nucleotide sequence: TGCAGTGCTAGGATCAGCGGGAGGGACTACAATGAGCAGTTCTTC.

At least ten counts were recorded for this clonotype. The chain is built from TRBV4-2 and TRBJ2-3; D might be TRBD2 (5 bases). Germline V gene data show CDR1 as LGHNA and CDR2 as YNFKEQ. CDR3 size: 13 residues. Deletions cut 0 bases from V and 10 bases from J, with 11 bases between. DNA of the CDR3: TGTGCCAGCAGCCAAGAAAAGGCTAGCCCGCAGTATTTT. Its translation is CASSQEKASPQYF.

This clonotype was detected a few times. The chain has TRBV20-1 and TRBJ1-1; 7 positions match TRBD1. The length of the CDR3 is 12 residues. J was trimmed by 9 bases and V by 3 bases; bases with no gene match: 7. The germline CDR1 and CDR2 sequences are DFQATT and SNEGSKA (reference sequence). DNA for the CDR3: TGCAGTGCTAGGGAGACAGGGTTCAAAGCTTTCTTT. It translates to CSARETGFKAFF.

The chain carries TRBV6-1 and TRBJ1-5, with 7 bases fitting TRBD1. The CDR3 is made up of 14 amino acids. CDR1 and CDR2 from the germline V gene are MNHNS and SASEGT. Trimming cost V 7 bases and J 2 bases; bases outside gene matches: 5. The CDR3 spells CASNPGQGNQPQHF. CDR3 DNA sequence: TGTGCCAGCAACCCCGGACAGGGCAATCAGCCCCAGCATTTT.

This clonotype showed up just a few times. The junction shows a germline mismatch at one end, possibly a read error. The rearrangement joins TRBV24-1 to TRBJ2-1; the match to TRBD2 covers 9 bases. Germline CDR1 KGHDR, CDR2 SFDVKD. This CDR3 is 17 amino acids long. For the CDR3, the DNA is TGTGACACCAGTGATGCCCCGGGACTAGCAGACTACAATGAGCAGTTCTTC. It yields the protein CDTSDAPGLADYNEQFF.